Shown below are 21 T cell receptor beta chains from a single sample sequenced in a study of beta chain features in type 1 diabetes. Study-level results: Shortening that was moderate but significant affected the TCRB CDR3s of Type 1 diabetes patients in all four CD4+ subsets.

Isolated RNA was reverse transcribed in full, so expressed TCRB transcripts were sequenced. The method was immunoSEQ multiplex PCR; TCRdb's version includes in-frame clones alone and lacks a portion of them. The sample comprises 250,000 to 300,000 clones, around 25% of which are singletons, and roughly 0.011% rests with the top ten. Antigens of these TCRs are unknown. The sample taken for sequencing was naive CD4+ T cells from blood. These receptors all stem from a woman aged 25 to 45 with type 1 diabetes.

The rearrangement uses TRBV30 and TRBJ2-2, with TRBD2 identical over 9 bases. Per the germline V gene, CDR1 is GTSNPN and CDR2 is SVGIG (reference sequence). This CDR3 region has 14 residues. Trimming removed 5 bases from V and 2 bases from J; junction bases left unmatched: 3. The CDR3 region is CAWVAGVNTGELFF. The CDR3 DNA reads as TGTGCCTGGGTAGCGGGAGTAAACACCGGGGAGCTGTTTTTT.

The chain employs TRBV9 and TRBJ2-5, with 7 bases matching TRBD1. Germline V gives CDR1 SGDLS, CDR2 YYNGEE. V dropped 2 bases and J dropped 5; count of bases not matched to a gene: 6. This CDR3 comprises 14 residues. The CDR3 here is CASSVTGFGETQYF. The CDR3 DNA follows: TGTGCCAGCAGCGTGACAGGGTTTGGGGAGACCCAGTACTTC.

In its sample, this clone was seen a few times. This chain links TRBV29-1 with TRBJ2-7; tentative D call: TRBD1 (5 bases). The germline V and J ends were trimmed by 6 bases and 4 bases, with 10 bases remaining between them. Germline V gene data show CDR1 as SQVTM and CDR2 as ANQGSEA. This CDR3 is 11 amino acids long. The CDR3 nucleotides read TGCAGCGTGGCGAACAGGTACGAGCAGTACTTC. Amino acids: CSVANRYEQYF.

The chain has TRBV25-1 and TRBJ2-5; TRBD1 agrees at 9 bases. Germline loops: CDR1 MGHDK, CDR2 SYGVNS. Trimming at V came to 3 bases and at J to 7 bases, leaving 9 bases not matched to a gene. This CDR3 has 15 residues. The CDR3 DNA reads TGTGCCAGCAGTGACGGGACAGGGTCTAAGGGGACCCAGTACTTC. Its translation is CASSDGTGSKGTQYF.

The CDR3 sequence: CASTNPRTGEETQYF. The CDR3 DNA follows: TGTGCCAGCACAAACCCCCGGACAGGAGAAGAGACCCAGTACTTC. The gene calls are TRBV6-5 and TRBJ2-5; 7 nucleotides agree with TRBD1. V was pared by 7 bases and J by 3 bases, with 11 bases of the junction left unmatched. Germline CDR1 MNHEY, CDR2 SVGAGI. The CDR3 covers 15 residues.

The V gene is TRBV30, the J gene TRBJ1-1; TRBD1 aligns across 10 bases. The CDR3 runs 13 residues. Trimming removed 3 bases from V and 5 bases from J; junction bases left unmatched: 3. Germline V gene data show CDR1 as GTSNPN and CDR2 as SVGIG (reference sequence). DNA for the CDR3: TGTGCCTGGAGGGACAGGGGGGGAACTGAAGCTTTCTTT. Its translation is CAWRDRGGTEAFF.

This clone was counted a few times. The chain combines TRBV18 with TRBJ2-7; 8 bases fit TRBD2. The CDR3 is 15 amino acids. CDR1 and CDR2 from the germline V gene are KGHSH and LQKENI. J was trimmed by 3 bases and V by 3 bases; bases with no gene match: 7. CDR3 nucleotides: TGTGCCAGCTCACCTGGCGGGAGGCCCCTCTACGAGCAGTACTTC. Translated, it gives CASSPGGRPLYEQYF.

The sample holds a few counts of this clone. The chain employs TRBV7-3 and TRBJ2-1; 9 nucleotides align to TRBD2. Germline values: CDR1 SGHTA, CDR2 FQGTGA. V shed 3 bases, J shed 9 bases, and the junction held 6 bases outside the gene matches. The CDR3 consists of 14 residues. The CDR3 coding sequence is TGTGCCAGCAGCTTTAGCGGGAGCATCGGTGAGCAGTTCTTC. Translating gives CASSFSGSIGEQFF.

This clone was observed a few times. The genes are TRBV4-1 and TRBJ2-7; 11 bases are a match to TRBD1. Trimming took 4 bases from V and 5 from J; bases not matched to a gene: 7. The CDR3 sequence is 15 residues long. Germline V lookup: CDR1 MGHRA, CDR2 YSYEKL. The CDR3 here is CASSREGQGVNEQYF. CDR3 sequence (DNA): TGCGCCAGCAGCCGAGAGGGACAGGGGGTCAACGAGCAGTACTTC.

The gene calls are TRBV11-2 and TRBJ1-2, with 9 bases that match TRBD1. J was trimmed by 6 bases and V by 8 bases; bases with no gene match: 13. This CDR3 has 15 residues. Germline values: CDR1 SGHAT, CDR2 FQNNGV. For the CDR3, the DNA is TGTGCCAGCCGCGGACAGGGGAAAATGGAAAATGGCTACACCTTC. Translation: CASRGQGKMENGYTF.

This clone was recorded a few times. V usage is TRBV5-1 and J usage is TRBJ1-1; D may be TRBD1 (5 bases). Trimming cost V 4 bases and J 3 bases, with 16 bases left between them. CDR1 is SGHRS and CDR2 is YFSETQ in the germline V gene. This CDR3 comprises 15 residues. In nucleotides, the CDR3 is TGCGCCAGCAGCGAGCAGGGTGAGACGTACACTGAAGCTTTCTTT. Translated: CASSEQGETYTEAFF.

This clone was observed a handful of times. The V gene is TRBV29-1, the J gene TRBJ2-5; TRBD1 matches 7 bases. The germline gives CDR1 SQVTM, CDR2 ANQGSEA. With 7 bases clipped from V and 0 bases from J, the junction kept 5 bases outside the gene matches. This CDR3 contains 13 residues. The CDR3 DNA reads TGCAGCGCCCCCGGGACAGACCAAGAGACCCAGTACTTC. The encoded protein is CSAPGTDQETQYF. Filled out from reference TRBV29-1 and TRBJ2-5, the complete variable domain reads SAVISQKPSRDICQRGTSLTIQCQVDSQVTMMFWYRQQPGQSLTLIATANQGSEATYESGFVIDKFPISRPNLTFSTLTVSNMSPEDSSIYLCSAPGTDQETQYFGPGTRLLVL.

This clone was counted only a few times. The sample contains more than one DNA sequence encoding this CDR3. The V call is TRBV28, the J call TRBJ2-7; TRBD2 is a possible D gene (7 bases). The CDR3 loop spans 14 amino acids. Between the trimmed V and J ends, which lost 6 bases and 0 bases, there was a span of 12 bases. The germline V gene has CDR1 MDHEN and CDR2 SYDVKM. The DNA for the CDR3 is TGTGCCAGCAGCCTAGGGGGGGGCTCCTACGAGCAGTACTTC. It is translated as CASSLGGGSYEQYF. Full variable domain (missing parts from reference TRBV28 and TRBJ2-7): DVKVTQSSRYLVKRTGEKVFLECVQDMDHENMFWYRQDPGLGLRLIYFSYDVKMKEKGDIPEGYSVSREKKERFSLILESASTNQTSMYLCASSLGGGSYEQYFGPGTRLTVT.

This clone was recorded a few times. This chain connects TRBV30 to TRBJ1-1; D perhaps matches TRBD1 (5 bases). Germline lookup yields CDR1 GTSNPN and CDR2 SVGIG (reference sequence). This CDR3 comprises 13 residues. Trimming took off 4 bases at V and 0 bases at J, with 9 bases between the two ends. CDR3 sequence: CAWTRGLNTEAFF. Written as DNA, the CDR3 is TGTGCCTGGACTAGGGGCTTGAACACTGAAGCTTTCTTT.

This clone has only one observation. The J gene is TRBJ2-5, the V gene TRBV9; TRBD1 matches at 10 bases. The germline CDR1 and CDR2 sequences are SGDLS and YYNGEE. The CDR3 length is 15 residues. Trimming at V came to 3 bases and at J to 1 base, leaving 3 bases not matched to a gene. The CDR3 spells CASSEGQGPQETQYF. In DNA form, the CDR3 reads TGTGCCAGCAGCGAGGGACAGGGGCCCCAAGAGACCCAGTACTTC. The full variable domain, rest sourced from reference TRBV9 and TRBJ2-5, is DSGVTQTPKHLITATGQRVTLRCSPRSGDLSVYWYQQSLDQGLQFLIQYYNGEERAKGNILERFSAQQFPDLHSELNLSSLELGDSALYFCASSEGQGPQETQYFGPGTRLLVL.

This chain links TRBV27 with TRBJ2-7; no definite D call. The CDR3 totals 13 residues. Germline V gene data show CDR1 as MNHEY and CDR2 as SMNVEV (reference sequence). V lost 8 bases, J lost 2 bases, and 13 bases lay in between. DNA of the CDR3: TGTGCCAGCCGCAGTGGCATTCCCTACGAGCAGTACTTC. Translated, it gives CASRSGIPYEQYF.

This clone showed up just a few times. This sequence joins TRBV29-1 and TRBJ2-7, with 10 bases matching TRBD1. V was pared by 4 bases and J by 2 bases, with 8 bases of the junction left unmatched. The CDR3 runs to 15 residues. Germline CDR1 reads SQVTM; CDR2 reads ANQGSEA. As DNA, the CDR3 is TGCAGCGTTGGCATTCACGGGACAGGGGCCTACGAGCAGTACTTC. Its protein is CSVGIHGTGAYEQYF.

This chain uses TRBV23-1 with TRBJ2-7; D possibly corresponds to TRBD1 (6 bases). TRBV23-1 is an ORF, and what it does is uncertain. V was cut by 2 bases and J by 6 bases, with 17 bases left in between. The CDR3 is 15 residues long. The DNA of the CDR3 is TGCGCCAGCAGTCAACCCGGGACACCTTCGGGCGAGCAGTACTTC. Protein product: CASSQPGTPSGEQYF.

This clone was counted once. This chain uses TRBV5-1 with TRBJ2-3; unclear D gene. Trimming took off 2 bases at V and 2 bases at J, with 9 bases between the two ends. This CDR3 has 14 amino acids. Germline CDR1 and CDR2: SGHRS and YFSETQ. The CDR3 spells CASSLSSPTDTQYF. In nucleotides, the CDR3 is TGCGCCAGCAGCTTATCGTCCCCCACAGATACGCAGTATTTT.

This rearrangement joins TRBV13 to TRBJ1-1, with 7 positions matching TRBD1. The CDR3 spans 14 residues. V shed 5 bases, J shed 4 bases, and the junction held 7 bases outside the gene matches. Looked up from germline, CDR1 is PRHDT and CDR2 is FYEKMQ (reference sequence). CDR3 sequence (DNA): TGTGCCAGCAGCCTCCTCAGGGGGTCCACTGAAGCTTTCTTT. Translating gives CASSLLRGSTEAFF.

This clone occurred a few times. The CDR3 is CASRQPSGGAGNQPQHF. As DNA, the CDR3 is TGTGCCAGCAGACAACCCTCAGGGGGCGCCGGCAATCAGCCCCAGCATTTT. This chain uses TRBV28 with TRBJ1-5; 8 nucleotides line up with TRBD1. CDR3 length: 17 residues. V was pared by 6 bases and J by 2 bases, with 12 bases of the junction left unmatched. From germline, CDR1 is MDHEN and CDR2 SYDVKM.